The 14 T cell receptor beta chains reported below all come from one sample, sequenced in a study of T cells after yellow fever vaccination. TCRdb reprocessed the 5' RACE reads with MiXCR, giving one entry per CDR3 protein. The sample includes roughly 300,000 distinct CDR3 sequences, 6.5% to 8.5% of them seen just once. Sequenced material: PBMCs, taken 45 days after the first yellow fever vaccination. All receptors derive from a man younger than 30 who received the YFV17D yellow fever vaccine.

This clonotype occurred many times. The chain has TRBV5-1 and TRBJ1-4, with 7 bases identical to TRBD1. CDR3 length: 16 residues. After removal of 4 bases from V and 0 bases from J, the junction contained 6 bases not matched to a gene. Germline V CDR1 and CDR2: SGHRS, YFSETQ. CDR3 protein: CASSMTGIATNEKLFF. CDR3 bases: TGCGCCAGCAGCATGACAGGGATTGCAACTAATGAAAAACTGTTTTTT.

This clonotype was observed a handful of times. The rearrangement joins TRBV6-5 to TRBJ2-2, with unresolved D. The CDR3 sequence is 12 residues long. With 8 bases removed from V and 3 bases from J, the gap between germline ends came to 7 bases. Germline loops: CDR1 MNHEY, CDR2 SVGAGI. The CDR3 spells CASRVYTGELFF. CDR3 in DNA: TGTGCCAGCCGGGTCTACACCGGGGAGCTGTTTTTT.

This clonotype has a count of ten or more. The V call is TRBV5-1, the J call TRBJ2-1; D uncertain. The CDR3 length is 14 residues. Germline V lookup: CDR1 SGHRS, CDR2 YFSETQ. V was trimmed by 0 bases and J by 7 bases, leaving 11 bases between them. CDR3 sequence: CASSLESVGNEQFF. CDR3 nucleotides: TGCGCCAGCAGCTTGGAGTCAGTGGGGAATGAGCAGTTCTTC.

The sample holds a few counts of this clonotype. The chain combines TRBV15 with TRBJ1-2; D remains unclear. CDR1 is LNHNV, CDR2 YYDKDF, per germline (reference sequence). CDR3 size: 14 residues. With 0 bases removed from V and 5 bases from J, the gap between germline ends came to 10 bases. The CDR3 here is CATSRDPDGYGYTF. The CDR3 region has the DNA TGTGCCACCAGCAGAGATCCAGACGGTTATGGCTACACCTTC.

CDR3 in DNA: TGTGCCAGCCTTAAGACGGTTTTCTACAATGAGCAGTTCTTC. The encoded protein is CASLKTVFYNEQFF. The V gene is TRBV27, the J gene TRBJ2-1; D is unclear. With 8 bases removed from V and 3 bases from J, the gap between germline ends came to 14 bases. Germline loops: CDR1 MNHEY, CDR2 SMNVEV (reference sequence). This CDR3 is built from 14 residues.

The table lists this clonotype with many counts. The chain is built from TRBV5-1 and TRBJ2-1, with 12 positions matching TRBD1. This CDR3 has 16 amino acids. Germline CDR1 SGHRS, CDR2 YFSETQ. The V segment lost 4 bases and the J segment 10 bases; nucleotides outside the gene matches: 12. In DNA, the CDR3 is TGCGCCAGCAGCCCCGGGTCGGGACAGGGGGCAAAGGAGCAGTTCTTC. It encodes CASSPGSGQGAKEQFF.

This clonotype was counted between two and nine times. The CDR3 sequence is CAISESEGSGYTF. DNA of the CDR3: TGTGCCATCAGTGAGTCGGAGGGTTCTGGCTACACCTTC. J is TRBJ1-2 and V is TRBV10-3, with D uncertain. The CDR3 length is 13 residues. The ends were cut back, 0 bases at V and 7 bases at J, with 9 bases in the middle. Germline-derived CDR1 and CDR2 are ENHRY and SYGVKD.

This clonotype was counted ten times or more. The chain links TRBV11-2 to TRBJ2-5, with 11 bases identical to TRBD2. The CDR3 spans 20 residues. Trimming cost V 1 base and J 4 bases; bases outside gene matches: 17. CDR1 and CDR2 (germline): SGHAT, FQNNGV. CDR3 loop: CASSLVLSTSGALKRETQYF. The CDR3, as DNA: TGTGCCAGCAGCTTAGTACTTTCGACTAGCGGGGCACTTAAGAGAGAGACCCAGTACTTC.

This clonotype was detected only a few times. The chain recombines TRBV29-1 with TRBJ2-3; D unclear. V dropped 5 bases and J dropped 5 bases, with 17 bases sitting between them. CDR3 size: 14 residues. The germline gives CDR1 SQVTM, CDR2 ANQGSEA. The CDR3 sequence: CSVRDPFWEDTQYF. The CDR3, as DNA: TGCAGCGTTCGAGACCCCTTTTGGGAAGATACGCAGTATTTT.

The chain employs TRBV20-1 and TRBJ2-1, with TRBD1 identical over 12 bases. Germline V lookup: CDR1 DFQATT, CDR2 SNEGSKA (reference sequence). V shed 2 bases and J 4 bases; nucleotides not matched to a gene: 9. This CDR3 is 17 amino acids long. For the CDR3, the DNA is TGCAGTGCTAGAACCGGGACAGGGGGCCGGATTTACAATGAGCAGTTCTTC. Amino acids: CSARTGTGGRIYNEQFF.

This clonotype was observed a handful of times. This chain uses TRBV5-5 with TRBJ2-1; TRBD2 is a possible D gene (5 bases). The CDR3 length is 13 residues. V shed 4 bases and J shed 4 bases, with 9 bases lying between them. From germline, CDR1 is SGHKS and CDR2 YYEKEE (reference sequence). The DNA for the CDR3 is TGTGCCAGCAGCCCGGAGCGGTACAATGAGCAGTTCTTC. Translating it yields CASSPERYNEQFF.

Comments on this clonotype: One end of the junction varies from germline; a read error may be responsible. The V call is TRBV4-3, the J call TRBJ2-1, with D tentatively TRBD1 (5 bases). The CDR3 spans 12 residues. Germline V CDR1 and CDR2: LGHNA, YSLEER. Here the CDR3 DNA reads TGCGCCGGCAGCGTTCAGGGAAATGAGCAGTTCTTC. Residues: CAGSVQGNEQFF.

This clonotype appeared a few times. V is TRBV7-2 and J is TRBJ1-5, with no clear D. The V gene lost 5 bases and the J gene lost 2 bases, with 16 bases spanning the gap. This CDR3 comprises 16 residues. The germline V gene encodes CDR1 SGHTA and CDR2 FQGNSA. Here the CDR3 DNA reads TGTGCCAGCAGCCGAGGAGGAGGCGCTGGCAATCAGCCCCAGCATTTT. Translation gives CASSRGGGAGNQPQHF.

In this sample, this clonotype turned up a few times. V usage is TRBV28 and J usage is TRBJ1-6, with a tentative D call TRBD1 (5 bases). The CDR3 is 15 residues long. CDR1 and CDR2 from the germline V gene are MDHEN and SYDVKM. V lost 2 bases, J lost 8 bases, and 13 bases lay in between. In DNA, the CDR3 is TGTGCCAGCAGTTTAAGGACTCAGGGAGATTCACCCCTCCACTTT. Its protein product is CASSLRTQGDSPLHF.